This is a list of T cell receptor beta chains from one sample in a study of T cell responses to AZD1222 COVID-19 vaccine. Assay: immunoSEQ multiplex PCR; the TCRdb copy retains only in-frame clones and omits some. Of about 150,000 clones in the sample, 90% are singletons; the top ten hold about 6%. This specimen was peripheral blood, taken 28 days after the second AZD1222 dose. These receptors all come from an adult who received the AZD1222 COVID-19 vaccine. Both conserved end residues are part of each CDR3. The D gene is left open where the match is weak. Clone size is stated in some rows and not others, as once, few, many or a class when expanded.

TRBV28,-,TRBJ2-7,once,TGTGCCAGCAGTCCCGGGGGTTCCTACGAGCAGTACTTC,CASSPGGSYEQYF
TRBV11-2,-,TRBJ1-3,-,TGTGCCAGCAGCTTAGGGGCCAGAAACACCATATATTTT,CASSLGARNTIYF
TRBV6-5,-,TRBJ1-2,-,TGTGCCAGCAGTTACAATCCAAGTCTGTCCTATGGCTACACCTTC,CASSYNPSLSYGYTF
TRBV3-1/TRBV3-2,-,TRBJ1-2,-,TGTGCCAGCAGCCAAGATCCCCCAACAGGTCCTAACTATGGCTACACCTTC,CASSQDPPTGPNYGYTF
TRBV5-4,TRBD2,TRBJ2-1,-,TGTGCCAGCAGCTTGGATGTAGCGGGGTTGTACAATGAGCAGTTCTTC,CASSLDVAGLYNEQFF
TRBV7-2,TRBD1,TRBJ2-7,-,TGTGCCAGCAGCTCCCAGGGGGCGGGATCCTACGAGCAGTACTTC,CASSSQGAGSYEQYF
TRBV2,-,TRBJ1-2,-,TGTGCCAGCAGTGGAACTCCAAGGGGTGGCTACACCTTC,CASSGTPRGGYTF
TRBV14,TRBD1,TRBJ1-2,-,TGTGCCAGCAGGGCGTCGGGACAGGCCTATGGCTACACCTTC,CASRASGQAYGYTF
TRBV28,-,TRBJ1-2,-,TGTGCCAGCAGTTTTGTGACGGTTTCCTATGGCTACACCTTC,CASSFVTVSYGYTF
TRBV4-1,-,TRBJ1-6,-,TGCGCCAGCAGCCAAGATAGGGCAGCCGATAATTCACCCCTCCACTTT,CASSQDRAADNSPLHF
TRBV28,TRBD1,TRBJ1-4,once,TGTGCCAGCAGTTTGCCCGACAGGGCGAATGAAAAACTGTTTTTT,CASSLPDRANEKLFF
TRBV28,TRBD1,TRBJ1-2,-,TGTGCCAGGACAGGGGAGGATGGCTACACCTTC,CARTGEDGYTF
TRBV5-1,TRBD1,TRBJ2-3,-,TGCGCCAGCAGCTTTCTGGGACAGGGAAGCACAGATACGCAGTATTTT,CASSFLGQGSTDTQYF
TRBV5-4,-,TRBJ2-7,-,TGTGCCAGCAGCCTGACCTTAGGGTACGAGCAGTACTTC,CASSLTLGYEQYF
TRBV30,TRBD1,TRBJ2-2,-,TGTGCCTGGAGTGGGACAGGGCGAACCCCCCGTGACACCGGGGAGCTGTTTTTT,CAWSGTGRTPRDTGELFF
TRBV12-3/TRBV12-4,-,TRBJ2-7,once,TGTGCCAGCAGACCGACAGAAACCTACGAGCAGTACTTC,CASRPTETYEQYF
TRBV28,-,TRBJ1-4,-,TGTGCCAGCACCGAACGGGAAAAACTGTTTTTT,CASTEREKLFF
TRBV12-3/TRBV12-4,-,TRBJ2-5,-,TGTGCCAGCAGTTTAACCCGGGAGACCCAGTACTTC,CASSLTRETQYF
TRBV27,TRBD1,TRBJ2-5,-,TGTGCCAGCAGTGCCCGGACAGGCGTAGGGGAGACCCAGTACTTC,CASSARTGVGETQYF
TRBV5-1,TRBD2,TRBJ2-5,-,TGCGCCAGCAGCTTGGGGGGCGGGGGTCAAGAGACCCAGTACTTC,CASSLGGGGQETQYF
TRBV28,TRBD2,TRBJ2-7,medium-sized,TGTGCCAGCAGTTTAGTTGCGGGAGACCACGAGCAGTACTTC,CASSLVAGDHEQYF
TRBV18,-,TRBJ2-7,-,TGTGCCAGCTCACCTCGATTGGACAGCACCTCCTACGAGCAGTACTTC,CASSPRLDSTSYEQYF
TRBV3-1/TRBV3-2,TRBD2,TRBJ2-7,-,TGTGCCAGCAGCCTAGCGGGGGCCTACGAGCAGTACTTC,CASSLAGAYEQYF
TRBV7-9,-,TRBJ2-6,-,TGTGCCAGCAGCTTGAGGTTCGGGGCGCCTGGGGCCAACGTCCTGACTTTC,CASSLRFGAPGANVLTF
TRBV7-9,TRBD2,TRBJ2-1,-,TGTGCCAGCAGCCACCCCCGGGCTAGCGGGAGGATAGATGAGCAGTTCTTC,CASSHPRASGRIDEQFF
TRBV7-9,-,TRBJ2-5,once,TGTGCCAGCAGCCCGTACGACACCCAGTACTTC,CASSPYDTQYF
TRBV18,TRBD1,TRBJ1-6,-,TGTGCCAGCTCACCCCTTGGACAGGGAGTGAATTCACCCCTCCACTTT,CASSPLGQGVNSPLHF
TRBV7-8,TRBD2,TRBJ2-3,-,TGTGCCAGCAGCCAGGACGGACTAGCGGGAGTACCAGATACGCAGTATTTT,CASSQDGLAGVPDTQYF
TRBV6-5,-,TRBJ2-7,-,TGTGCCAGCAGTTACGGTAGACCCACTTCCTACGAGCAGTACTTC,CASSYGRPTSYEQYF
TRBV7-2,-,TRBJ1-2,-,TGTGCCAGCAGCGCGGACAGACACTACACCTTC,CASSADRHYTF
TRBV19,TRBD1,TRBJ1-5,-,TGTGCCAGTAGTCCCGGCCGGGACAGGGGTATCAATCAGCCCCAGCATTTT,CASSPGRDRGINQPQHF